These 25 T cell receptor beta chains were sequenced from one sample in a study of neurological immune-mediated disorders. Time point given: longitudinal time-point 2. TCRdb called the 5' RACE reads again in MiXCR, with one record for every CDR3 protein. The table shows some 48,000 distinct CDR3 sequences, with under 15% occurring only once. The sequenced sample was PBMCs. The receptors here all came from a male donor with HTLV-1-associated myelopathy (HAM/TSP).

The table lists this clonotype with many counts. The chain combines TRBV28 with TRBJ2-7; D is perhaps TRBD1 (6 bases). The germline V gene encodes CDR1 MDHEN and CDR2 SYDVKM. This CDR3 has 15 residues. The V end lost 5 bases, the J end lost 0 bases, and 14 bases lay between the germline ends. CDR3 amino acids: CASSATGPSSYEQYF. CDR3 coding DNA: TGTGCCAGCAGTGCGACAGGACCTAGCTCCTACGAGCAGTACTTC.

This clonotype was counted at least ten times. V is TRBV9 and J is TRBJ2-7; 13 bases fit TRBD2. After removal of 3 bases from V and 6 bases from J, the junction contained 12 bases not matched to a gene. This CDR3 comprises 17 residues. Per germline, CDR1 SGDLS and CDR2 YYNGEE. The CDR3 coding sequence is TGTGCCAGCAGCGCCAACCCACTAGCGGGGGGGCCGAGCGAGCAGTACTTC. Translation: CASSANPLAGGPSEQYF. Full variable domain (remainder filled in from reference TRBV9 and TRBJ2-7): DSGVTQTPKHLITATGQRVTLRCSPRSGDLSVYWYQQSLDQGLQFLIQYYNGEERAKGNILERFSAQQFPDLHSELNLSSLELGDSALYFCASSANPLAGGPSEQYFGPGTRLTVT.

There are many counts of this clonotype. The gene calls are TRBV2 and TRBJ2-7; 8 bases align to TRBD2. This CDR3 has 14 amino acids. Looked up from germline, CDR1 is SNHLY and CDR2 is FYNNEI. With 3 bases clipped from V and 6 bases from J, the junction kept 7 bases outside the gene matches. CDR3 sequence reads: CASSEERGPGEQYF. The DNA of the CDR3 is TGTGCCAGCAGTGAGGAGCGGGGGCCCGGCGAGCAGTACTTC.

Points on this clonotype: Mismatch with germline at one junction end may stem from a read error. The V gene is TRBV7-7, the J gene TRBJ2-2, with D tentatively TRBD1 or TRBD2 (5 bases each). This CDR3 contains 13 residues. CDR1 SSHAT and CDR2 FNYEAQ come from the germline V gene (reference sequence). CDR3 bases: TGTGCTAGCAGCCGGGGACACACCGGGGAGCTGTTTTTT. Translating it yields CASSRGHTGELFF.

This clonotype was observed at least ten times. The rearrangement joins TRBV5-1 to TRBJ2-1; 7 bases match TRBD1. This CDR3 is built from 14 residues. V lost 0 bases to trimming and J lost 5 bases; unmatched junction nucleotides: 2. Germline V gene lookup returns CDR1 SGHRS and CDR2 YFSETQ. The CDR3 loop is CASSLVGGHNEQFF. The CDR3 DNA reads TGCGCCAGCAGCTTGGTAGGGGGCCACAATGAGCAGTTCTTC.

Ten or more counts support this clonotype. The chain joins TRBV7-3 to TRBJ1-1, with 9 bases aligning to TRBD1. The CDR3 consists of 14 residues. V trimming: 5 bases; J trimming: 6 bases; junction bases outside the gene matches: 7. CDR1 is SGHTA and CDR2 is FQGTGA in the germline V gene. In DNA, the CDR3 is TGTGCCAGCAGCCAGACAGGGGGTCCGGCTGAAGCTTTCTTT. It codes for CASSQTGGPAEAFF.

This clonotype came up many times. The CDR3 is CAISEVGGRGNQPQHF. The CDR3 DNA reads TGTGCCATCAGTGAAGTAGGGGGCAGGGGCAATCAGCCCCAGCATTTT. The V gene is TRBV10-3, the J gene TRBJ1-5; 7 nucleotides agree with TRBD1. The junction had 7 bases not matched to a gene; V was cut back by 3 bases and J by 2 bases. The CDR3 totals 16 residues. In germline, CDR1 is ENHRY, CDR2 SYGVKD.

This clonotype was observed many times. The chain recombines TRBV5-1 with TRBJ2-2, with D possibly matching TRBD1 (6 bases). There are 14 residues in the CDR3. V lost 4 bases to trimming and J lost 6 bases, with 13 bases between them. In germline, CDR1 is SGHRS, CDR2 YFSETQ. The CDR3 DNA reads TGCGCCAGCAGCAGCTACAGGGAAGCCGGGGAGCTGTTTTTT. Residues: CASSSYREAGELFF. The entire variable domain, with the rest obtained from reference TRBV5-1 and TRBJ2-2, is as follows: KAGVTQTPRYLIKTRGQQVTLSCSPISGHRSVSWYQQTPGQGLQFLFEYFSETQRNKGNFPGRFSGRQFSNSRSEMNVSTLELGDSALYLCASSSYREAGELFFGEGSRLTVL.

This clonotype was counted many times. V gene TRBV6-2 or TRBV6-3 combines with J gene TRBJ1-1; 7 positions agree with TRBD1. This CDR3 is 16 amino acids long. Per the germline V gene, CDR1 is MNHEY and CDR2 is SVGEGT. J lost 4 bases, V lost 5 bases, and 13 bases had no gene match. In DNA, the CDR3 is TGTGCCAGCAGTCTTCCACTAGGGGGCTGGGGCACTGAAGCTTTCTTT. This gives the protein CASSLPLGGWGTEAFF.

This clonotype was observed many times. The chain employs TRBV7-2 and TRBJ1-5, with D perhaps matching TRBD1 (6 bases). Germline V gene data show CDR1 as SGHTA and CDR2 as FQGNSA. This CDR3 region has 15 residues. V dropped 4 bases and J dropped 6 bases, with 16 bases sitting between them. The CDR3 DNA reads TGTGCCAGCAGCTCATCGGGAGGAGGGGGTCAGCCCCAGCATTTT. Translation gives CASSSSGGGGQPQHF. The full variable domain, rest sourced from reference TRBV7-2 and TRBJ1-5, is GAGVSQSPSNKVTEKGKDVELRCDPISGHTALYWYRQSLGQGLEFLIYFQGNSAPDKSGLPSDRFSAERTGGSVSTLTIQRTQQEDSAVYLCASSSSGGGGQPQHFGDGTRLSIL.

This clonotype was seen a single time. This could be a read error, since a much larger clone is one nucleotide away. The gene calls are TRBV5-1 and TRBJ1-5; TRBD1 is a possible D gene (6 bases). Germline V CDR1 and CDR2: SGHRS, YFSETQ. This CDR3 has 15 residues. CDR3 DNA: TGCGCCAGCAGCGCAGGCACAGGGAGCAATCAGCTCCAGCATTTT. This translates into CASSAGTGSNQLQHF.

This clonotype occurred many times. The chain is built from TRBV20-1 and TRBJ2-3; 12 nucleotides match TRBD2. This CDR3 contains 15 residues. With 5 bases clipped from V and 4 bases from J, the junction kept 7 bases outside the gene matches. CDR1 and CDR2 from the germline V gene are DFQATT and SNEGSKA (reference sequence). In DNA form, the CDR3 reads TGCAGTGCTGGGGCTAGCGGGGGGGCCTCAGATACGCAGTATTTT. It is translated as CSAGASGGASDTQYF.

This clonotype has a count of ten or more. Here the CDR3 reads CSASMRGPV. The DNA of the CDR3 is TGCAGTGCTAGTATGAGAGGCCCGGTC. The V and J genes are TRBV20-1 and TRBJ2-7; D not certain. Germline V gene lookup returns CDR1 DFQATT and CDR2 SNEGSKA (reference sequence). This CDR3 comprises 9 residues.

This clonotype was recorded at least ten times. This chain links TRBV29-1 with TRBJ2-5; 7 bases agree with TRBD1. Germline trimming cut 1 base from V and 4 bases from J; bases unmatched to any gene: 0. CDR3 length: 12 amino acids. Per germline, CDR1 SQVTM and CDR2 ANQGSEA. CDR3 coding DNA: TGCAGCGTTGAAGGACAGGGAGAGACCCAGTACTTC. Protein product: CSVEGQGETQYF.

The gene calls are TRBV18 and TRBJ1-1, with 8 bases fitting TRBD1. The CDR3 spans 12 residues. Germline V gene lookup returns CDR1 KGHSH and CDR2 LQKENI. Trimming took 3 bases from V and 10 from J; bases not matched to a gene: 4. In DNA form, the CDR3 reads TGTGCCAGCTCACCGGGGGGACAGGCAGCTTTCTTT. Residues: CASSPGGQAAFF.

There are many counts of this clonotype. The chain employs TRBV20-1 and TRBJ1-1, with D maybe TRBD1 (6 bases). CDR1 DFQATT and CDR2 SNEGSKA come from the germline V gene (reference sequence). The CDR3 runs 13 residues. V was shortened by 5 bases and J by 4 bases, with 14 bases between the two germline ends. The CDR3 reads CSAAGGLGTEAFF. The CDR3 bases are TGCAGTGCTGCCGGGGGGCTGGGCACTGAAGCTTTCTTT.

This clonotype was picked up many times. V usage is TRBV7-2 and J usage is TRBJ2-1; 7 bases line up with TRBD1. J was trimmed by 6 bases and V by 7 bases; bases with no gene match: 12. Germline V gives CDR1 SGHTA, CDR2 FQGNSA. The CDR3 consists of 15 residues. The CDR3 here is CASTKQTGSFNEQFF. CDR3 bases: TGTGCCAGCACCAAACAGACAGGGAGTTTCAATGAGCAGTTCTTC.

This clonotype was seen at least ten times. The CDR3 spells CAGYRGHGYTF. The CDR3 bases are TGTGCCGGATACAGGGGGCATGGCTACACCTTC. The chain is built from TRBV2 and TRBJ1-2; 9 nucleotides match TRBD1. In germline, CDR1 is SNHLY, CDR2 FYNNEI. This CDR3 is built from 11 residues. The trim removed 11 bases at V and 6 bases at J, leaving 4 bases unmatched.

The rearrangement links TRBV20-1 to TRBJ1-1; maybe TRBD1 (6 bases). The V and J ends lost 5 bases and 4 bases respectively, with 20 bases between them. The CDR3 contains 15 residues. Germline CDR1 DFQATT, CDR2 SNEGSKA (reference sequence). The CDR3 nucleotides are TGCAGTGCTTACGGGATAGGGGGTAGATTCACTGAAGCTTTCTTT. Translating gives CSAYGIGGRFTEAFF.

This chain uses TRBV5-1 with TRBJ1-2, with 11 positions matching TRBD1. The J segment lost 5 bases and the V segment lost 4 bases, leaving 10 bases of the junction unmatched. There are 16 residues in the CDR3. The germline V gene encodes CDR1 SGHRS and CDR2 YFSETQ. CDR3 loop: CASSHGRGQGEYGYTF. The CDR3 DNA sequence: TGCGCCAGCAGCCATGGAAGGGGACAGGGGGAGTATGGCTACACCTTC.

This clonotype was found a few times. In nucleotides, the CDR3 is TGCAGCGTTAGGGCGGGGTGGGGGATGAACACTGAAGCTTTCTTT. This codes for CSVRAGWGMNTEAFF. V usage is TRBV29-1 and J usage is TRBJ1-1, with a possible D match to TRBD1 (5 bases). Germline CDR1 is SQVTM and CDR2 is ANQGSEA. Between the trimmed V and J ends, which lost 5 bases and 0 bases, there was a span of 16 bases. The CDR3 is 15 amino acids. The full variable domain, rest sourced from reference TRBV29-1 and TRBJ1-1, is SAVISQKPSRDICQRGTSLTIQCQVDSQVTMMFWYRQQPGQSLTLIATANQGSEATYESGFVIDKFPISRPNLTFSTLTVSNMSPEDSSIYLCSVRAGWGMNTEAFFGQGTRLTVV.

At least ten counts were recorded for this clonotype. The gene calls are TRBV5-8 and TRBJ1-5, with TRBD1 matching over 7 bases. Germline V gene sequence: CDR1 SGHTS, CDR2 YDEGEE. V lost 4 bases, J lost 9 bases, and 13 bases stayed unmatched. This CDR3 has 15 amino acids. CDR3 in amino acids: CASSRTGTAYSPQHF. CDR3 nucleotide sequence: TGTGCCAGCAGCCGGACCGGGACAGCTTACTCGCCCCAGCATTTT. Based on the CDR3 plus reference TRBV5-8 and TRBJ1-5, the full variable domain is EAGVTQSPTHLIKTRGQQATLRCSPISGHTSVYWYQQALGLGLQFLLWYDEGEERNRGNFPPRFSGRQFPNYSSELNVNALELEDSALYLCASSRTGTAYSPQHFGDGTRLSIL.

This clonotype was detected many times. The rearrangement links TRBV7-2 to TRBJ1-2; D gene ambiguous. The CDR3 totals 17 residues. Germline V gives CDR1 SGHTA, CDR2 FQGNSA. V lost 5 bases, J lost 4 bases, and 23 bases lay in between. CDR3 bases: TGTGCCAGCAGCCCCGATCAAGTTGGCAGAGGGTCCTATGGCTACACCTTC. It encodes CASSPDQVGRGSYGYTF.

This clonotype came up many times. The chain has TRBV20-1 and TRBJ1-2; tentative D call: TRBD1 (6 bases). This CDR3 contains 13 residues. The ends were cut back, 5 bases at V and 2 bases at J, with 12 bases in the middle. Looked up from germline, CDR1 is DFQATT and CDR2 is SNEGSKA (reference sequence). The CDR3 sequence: CSAGGGSNYGYTF. CDR3 sequence (DNA): TGCAGTGCTGGGGGGGGCAGCAACTATGGCTACACCTTC.

This chain links TRBV2 with TRBJ2-3; D gene uncertain. Germline V CDR1 and CDR2: SNHLY, FYNNEI. The CDR3 is 15 residues long. V lost 5 bases and J 2 bases, leaving 14 bases between the germline ends. CDR3 sequence: CASSLQVVFTDTQYF. For the CDR3, the DNA is TGTGCCAGCAGTCTGCAAGTGGTTTTCACAGATACGCAGTATTTT.